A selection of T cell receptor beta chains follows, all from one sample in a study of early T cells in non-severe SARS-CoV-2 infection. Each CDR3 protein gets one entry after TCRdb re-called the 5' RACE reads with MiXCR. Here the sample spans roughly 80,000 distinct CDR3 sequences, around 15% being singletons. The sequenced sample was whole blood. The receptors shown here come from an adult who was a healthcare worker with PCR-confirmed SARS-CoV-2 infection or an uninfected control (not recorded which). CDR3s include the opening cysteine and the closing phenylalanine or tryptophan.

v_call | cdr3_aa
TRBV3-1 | CASSSTVSPLHF
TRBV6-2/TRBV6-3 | CASSSSGRASYNEQFF
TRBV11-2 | CASSTRTGRTDTQYF
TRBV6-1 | CASSPRQFVRREAFF
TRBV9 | CASSVGGDLYNEQFF
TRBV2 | CASSEAGIRGEKLFF
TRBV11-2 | CASSFFRSGDTQYF
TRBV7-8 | CASSPRSSYSGNTIYF
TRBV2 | CASSATQGNEQYF
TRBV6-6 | CASTTGTGFNSPLHF
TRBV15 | CATSGKRQGVASGSYNEQFF
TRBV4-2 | CASSQANRGERRNEQFF
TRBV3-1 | CASSQAGVETQYF
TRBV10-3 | CAISESRDRVLEQYF
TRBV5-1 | CASSGTSGSHEQFF
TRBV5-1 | CASSLDNEQFF
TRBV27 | CASSPTGNSYEQYF
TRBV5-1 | CASSTGQTSSGNTIYF
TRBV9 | CASSPWTLSYEQYF
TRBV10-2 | CASGEQSTDTQYF
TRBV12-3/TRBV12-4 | CASSPQRTGVLYGYTF
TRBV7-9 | CASSSTQPTYNEQFF
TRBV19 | CASSLGVSGRMPQYF
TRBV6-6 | CASSYVGYEQYF
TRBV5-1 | CASSDYSGRPGYF
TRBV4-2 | CASSQDQFVRQAGIQYF
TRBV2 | CATKIYGTGSSGANVLTF
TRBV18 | CASSPSLPRGRTNEQYF
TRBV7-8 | CASSFLGASAFF
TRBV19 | CASSMSETQYF
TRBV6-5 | CASRGNRGFRDEQYF
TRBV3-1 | CASSQGFGSTEAFF